Shown below are 10 T cell receptor beta chains from a single sample sequenced in a study of blood T cell repertoires in COVID-19. Repertoires were generated with immunoSEQ multiplex PCR, while TCRdb's copy carries only in-frame clones and drops some. This sample has under 200,000 clones; around four fifths occur once, and the top ten carry approximately 4.7%. The sample comprised PBMCs or T cells enriched from blood (not recorded which). These receptor sequences come from a woman aged 45-59 years who had recovered from COVID-19.

The chain carries TRBV5-6 and TRBJ1-6; TRBD1 matches 9 bases. The CDR3 totals 16 residues. Germline loops: CDR1 SGHDT, CDR2 YYEEEE. V shed 3 bases and J 10 bases; nucleotides not matched to a gene: 11. The CDR3 nucleotides read TGTGCCAGCAGCTATTTTAAGGGACAGGGACAATCACCCCTCCACTTT. It is translated as CASSYFKGQGQSPLHF.

This clone was seen only once. The genes are TRBV7-9 and TRBJ2-2; possibly TRBD2 for D (7 bases). Trimming took 1 base from V and 4 from J, leaving 16 bases between them. This CDR3 is 17 amino acids long. Looked up from germline, CDR1 is SEHNR and CDR2 is FQNEAQ (reference sequence). CDR3 sequence: CASSLVRSGGRTGELFF. Here the CDR3 DNA reads TGTGCCAGCAGCTTAGTCAGGTCGGGGGGCCGCACCGGGGAGCTGTTTTTT.

The table lists this clone with a count of one. The chain recombines TRBV3-1 (or the pseudogene TRBV3-2) with TRBJ2-4; tentative D call: TRBD2 (7 bases). The germline CDR1 and CDR2 sequences are LGHDT and YNNKEL (reference sequence). V lost 4 bases and J 0 bases, leaving 22 bases between the germline ends. The CDR3 runs to 19 residues. CDR3 loop: CASSRGPGAGREAKNIQYF. CDR3 coding DNA: TGTGCCAGCAGCCGAGGGCCGGGGGCAGGGAGGGAAGCCAAAAACATTCAGTACTTC.

In this sample, this clone turned up once. The rearrangement uses TRBV5-5 and TRBJ2-5; 7 nucleotides match TRBD1. CDR1 and CDR2 (germline): SGHKS, YYEKEE (reference sequence). Trimming removed 3 bases from V and 3 bases from J; junction bases left unmatched: 5. The CDR3 extends over 14 amino acids. CDR3 in amino acids: CASSSGQLKETQYF. CDR3 DNA sequence: TGTGCCAGCAGCTCGGGACAGCTAAAAGAGACCCAGTACTTC.

The chain carries TRBV6-1 and TRBJ1-1; a weak D match, TRBD1 (5 bases). CDR3 length: 13 residues. The V and J ends lost 0 bases and 5 bases respectively, with 7 bases between them. The germline gives CDR1 MNHNS, CDR2 SASEGT. DNA for the CDR3: TGTGCCAGCAGTGAAGCGCGGGGGACTGAAGCTTTCTTT. This encodes CASSEARGTEAFF.

V gene TRBV6-4 combines with J gene TRBJ1-2; D possibly corresponds to TRBD1 (5 bases). From germline, CDR1 is MRHNA and CDR2 SNTAGT. Trimming removed 1 base at V and 8 bases at J, with 14 bases between. The length of the CDR3 is 14 residues. CDR3 in DNA: TGTGCCAGCAGTGACTTGGGAGGGGCCGGGGGCTACACCTTC. The encoded protein is CASSDLGGAGGYTF.

In its sample, this clone was seen a few times. The chain carries TRBV29-1 and TRBJ1-2, with D perhaps TRBD1 (5 bases). Trimming cost V 4 bases and J 6 bases, with 18 bases left between them. Germline V lookup: CDR1 SQVTM, CDR2 ANQGSEA. The CDR3 covers 14 residues. The CDR3 bases are TGCAGCGTTGCGAAGGGGATCCAACCGGATGGCTACACCTTC. Translating gives CSVAKGIQPDGYTF.

The CDR3 region is CASSPWTGRSGELFF. The CDR3 nucleotides are TGTGCCAGCAGCCCGTGGACAGGGCGTTCCGGGGAGCTGTTTTTT. The genes are TRBV2 and TRBJ2-2; 8 positions match TRBD1. With 6 bases clipped from V and 6 bases from J, the junction kept 9 bases outside the gene matches. The CDR3 consists of 15 residues. Germline-derived CDR1 and CDR2 are SNHLY and FYNNEI. The entire variable domain, with the rest obtained from reference TRBV2 and TRBJ2-2, is as follows: EPEVTQTPSHQVTQMGQEVILRCVPISNHLYFYWYRQILGQKVEFLVSFYNNEISEKSEIFDDQFSVERPDGSNFTLKIRSTKLEDSAMYFCASSPWTGRSGELFFGEGSRLTVL.

The chain is built from TRBV28 and TRBJ1-1; a weak D match, TRBD1 (5 bases). Per the germline V gene, CDR1 is MDHEN and CDR2 is SYDVKM. Trimming removed 2 bases from V and 1 base from J, with 8 bases in between. The CDR3 runs to 14 residues. CDR3 sequence (DNA): TGTGCCAGCAGTTTAGACAGTGAGAACACTGAAGCTTTCTTT. It translates to CASSLDSENTEAFF.

The chain has TRBV28 and TRBJ2-7, with 9 positions matching TRBD1. Germline V gene sequence: CDR1 MDHEN, CDR2 SYDVKM. V lost 3 bases to trimming and J lost 6 bases; unmatched junction nucleotides: 6. The CDR3 has 14 amino acids. DNA of the CDR3: TGTGCCAGCAGTTTGGGGACAGGGATAGGCGAGCAGTACGTC. Protein: CASSLGTGIGEQYV.